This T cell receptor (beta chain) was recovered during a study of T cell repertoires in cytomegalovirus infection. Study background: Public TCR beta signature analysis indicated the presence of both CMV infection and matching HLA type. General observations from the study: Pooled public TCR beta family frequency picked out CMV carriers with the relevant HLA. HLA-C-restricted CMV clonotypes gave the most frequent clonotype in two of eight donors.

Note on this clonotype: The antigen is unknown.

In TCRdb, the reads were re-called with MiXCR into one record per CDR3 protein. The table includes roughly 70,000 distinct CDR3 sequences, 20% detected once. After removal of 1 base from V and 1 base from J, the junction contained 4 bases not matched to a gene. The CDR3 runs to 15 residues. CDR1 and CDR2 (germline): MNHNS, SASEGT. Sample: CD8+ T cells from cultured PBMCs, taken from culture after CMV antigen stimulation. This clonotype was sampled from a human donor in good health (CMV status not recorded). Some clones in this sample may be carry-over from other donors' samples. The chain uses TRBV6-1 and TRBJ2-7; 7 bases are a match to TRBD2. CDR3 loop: CASSEEGAGSYEQYF. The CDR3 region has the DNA TGTGCCAGCAGTGAAGAGGGAGCGGGGTCCTACGAGCAGTACTTC.